The text below deals with one TCR beta chain. Its specificity is not known. Trimming cost V 5 bases and J 2 bases; bases outside gene matches: 4. The germline V gene has CDR1 SGHAT and CDR2 FQNNGV. The CDR3 loop spans 14 amino acids. With 60 Vbeta and 13 Jbeta primers, the PCR was carried out. Clones were sequenced by immunoSEQ multiplex PCR, and TCRdb holds only the in-frame ones, with some missing. The data hold around 150,000 clones, with roughly three fifths observed a single time. This specimen comes from a study of cytomegalovirus exposure and HLA in healthy donors. Points from the study as a whole: Reports described diagnosis of cytomegalovirus status by the classifier as highly specific and sensitive.

The genes are TRBV11-2 and TRBJ2-5, with 8 bases lining up with TRBD2. Sequenced: PBMCs. The origin of this receptor is an older woman in good health and CMV-seronegative. The CDR3 bases are TGTGCCAGCAGCCAGGGACTAGTGCAAGAGACCCAGTACTTC. Its protein product is CASSQGLVQETQYF.